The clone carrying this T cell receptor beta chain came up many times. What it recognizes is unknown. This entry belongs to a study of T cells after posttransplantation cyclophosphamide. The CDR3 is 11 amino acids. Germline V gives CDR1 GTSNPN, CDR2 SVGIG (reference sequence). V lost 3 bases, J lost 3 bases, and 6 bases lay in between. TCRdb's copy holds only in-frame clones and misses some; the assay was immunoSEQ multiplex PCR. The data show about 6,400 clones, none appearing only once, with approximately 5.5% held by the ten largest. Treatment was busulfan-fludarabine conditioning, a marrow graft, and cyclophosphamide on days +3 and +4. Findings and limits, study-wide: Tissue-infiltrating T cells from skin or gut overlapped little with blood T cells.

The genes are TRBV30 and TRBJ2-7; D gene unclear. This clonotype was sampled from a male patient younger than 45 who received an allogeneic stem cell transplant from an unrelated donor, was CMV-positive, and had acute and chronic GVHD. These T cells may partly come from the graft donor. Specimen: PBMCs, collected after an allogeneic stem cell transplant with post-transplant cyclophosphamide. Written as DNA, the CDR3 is TGTGCCTGGAGCAAAATCTACGAGCAGTACTTC. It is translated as CAWSKIYEQYF. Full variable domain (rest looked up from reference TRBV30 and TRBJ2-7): SQTIHQWPATLVQPVGSPLSLECTVEGTSNPNLYWYRQAAGRGLQLLFYSVGIGQISSEVPQNLSASRPQDRQFILSSKKLLLSDSGFYLCAWSKIYEQYFGPGTRLTVT.